This T cell receptor beta chain originates from a study of shared clonotypes between healthy human individuals. All donors qualified as healthy HIV-negative adults and had experienced no recent acute infections or vaccinations. Researchers reported that CD8 memory united CD45RO+ cells with CCR7-negative CD45RA+ TemRA cells. Regarding this clone: Its antigen is not identified.

V dropped 2 bases and J dropped 0 bases, with 14 bases sitting between them. There are 17 residues in the CDR3. Germline-derived CDR1 and CDR2 are SGHRS and YFSETQ. Generated by immunoSEQ multiplex PCR, the TCRdb table keeps only in-frame clones and is missing some. Among about 110,000 clones listed, about 70% were seen once. The study's findings and limits: Generally, naive subsets (rather than memory subsets) showed larger estimated richness. Depth was large, yet rarefaction showed that sorted-subset sequencing was incomplete.

This receptor was taken from a woman between 25 and 40 years old in good health. The sequencing input was memory CD8+ T cells sorted from blood. Subset in this sample: CD45RO+ cells pooled with CCR7-negative TemRA cells. The chain links TRBV5-1 to TRBJ2-2; D is ambiguous. Here the CDR3 reads CASSFSLIVSNTGELFF. The CDR3 DNA reads TGCGCCAGCAGCTTCAGTCTCATAGTTTCGAACACCGGGGAGCTGTTTTTT. The whole variable domain, filled in from reference TRBV5-1 and TRBJ2-2, reads KAGVTQTPRYLIKTRGQQVTLSCSPISGHRSVSWYQQTPGQGLQFLFEYFSETQRNKGNFPGRFSGRQFSNSRSEMNVSTLELGDSALYLCASSFSLIVSNTGELFFGEGSRLTVL.